These 20 T cell receptor beta chains originate from one sample sequenced in a study of response to subunit inactivated influenza vaccine. Each CDR3 protein is one row after TCRdb ran MiXCR on the RT-PCR reads. This sample has roughly 550,000 distinct CDR3 sequences, with 20% to 25% found just once. These data were also reused for a study on T cells expressing NK-cell markers. That investigation notes: For TCR beta, cDNA was produced by 5'RACE template switching with UMIs.

Sequencing used CD4+ T cells sorted from PBMCs, obtained 11 to 12 days after vaccination. The source of these receptors is a man aged 45-60 years who received an inactivated influenza vaccine.

The chain is built from TRBV20-1 and TRBJ2-4, with a tentative D call TRBD1 (6 bases). Germline CDR1 DFQATT, CDR2 SNEGSKA (reference sequence). This CDR3 has 16 residues. V was pared by 2 bases and J by 2 bases, with 16 bases between. Here the CDR3 DNA reads TGCAGTGCTAGACATTACCGACAGGCCCCCAAAAACATTCAGTACTTC. Translation gives CSARHYRQAPKNIQYF.

The table lists this clonotype with a few counts. The CDR3 nucleotides read TGCGCCAGCAGCTTGGTACCTTCACACGCGGACTATGGCTACACCTTC. The encoded protein is CASSLVPSHADYGYTF. The chain combines TRBV5-1 with TRBJ1-2; no firm D call. This CDR3 spans 16 amino acids. V was cut by 0 bases and J by 3 bases, with 15 bases left in between. CDR1 SGHRS and CDR2 YFSETQ come from the germline V gene.

The V call is TRBV4-3, the J call TRBJ2-3; the D gene is possibly TRBD2 (6 bases). The CDR3 is 17 residues long. Trimming took off 0 bases at V and 3 bases at J, with 16 bases between the two ends. Germline CDR1 reads LGHNA; CDR2 reads YSLEER. The DNA of the CDR3 is TGCGCCAGCAGCCAAGAAGGATCTGGAGGGCCGACAGATACGCAGTATTTT. Amino acids: CASSQEGSGGPTDTQYF.

This clonotype was counted between two and nine times. The V gene is TRBV6-5, the J gene TRBJ1-4; unclear D gene. CDR3 length equals 14 residues. CDR1 is MNHEY, CDR2 SVGAGI, per germline. V dropped 0 bases and J dropped 7 bases, with 9 bases sitting between them. The CDR3 DNA sequence: TGTGCCAGCAGTTACTCAGGGCGTGGTGAAAAACTGTTTTTT. Its translation: CASSYSGRGEKLFF.

The V gene is TRBV29-1, the J gene TRBJ1-2; unclear D gene. This CDR3 comprises 13 residues. Germline V gene lookup returns CDR1 SQVTM and CDR2 ANQGSEA. The CDR3 sequence: CSATSPANYGYTF. In DNA, the CDR3 is TGCAGTGCCACCTCCCCGGCTAACTATGGCTACACCTTC.

The sample holds a few counts of this clonotype. Here the CDR3 DNA reads TGTGCCAGCAGTTACTCGGGGGGGAAGGATGAGCAGTTCTTC. Encoded protein: CASSYSGGKDEQFF. V usage is TRBV6-5 and J usage is TRBJ2-1; 7 bases map to TRBD2. From germline, CDR1 is MNHEY and CDR2 SVGAGI. The CDR3 contains 14 residues. The ends lost 0 bases at V and 8 bases at J; junction bases unmatched: 4.

This clonotype was recorded a few times. This chain joins TRBV29-1 and TRBJ1-1, with a tentative D call TRBD1 (6 bases). This CDR3 is 12 amino acids long. The V gene's germline CDR1 is SQVTM and CDR2 ANQGSEA. The V and J ends lost 8 bases and 1 base respectively, with 11 bases between them. The CDR3 coding sequence is TGCAGCACGAACAGGGCGAACACTGAAGCTTTCTTT. Translating gives CSTNRANTEAFF. Drawing the rest from reference TRBV29-1 and TRBJ1-1, the complete variable domain is SAVISQKPSRDICQRGTSLTIQCQVDSQVTMMFWYRQQPGQSLTLIATANQGSEATYESGFVIDKFPISRPNLTFSTLTVSNMSPEDSSIYLCSTNRANTEAFFGQGTRLTVV.

The rearrangement uses TRBV6-5 and TRBJ1-2, with a possible D match to TRBD1 (5 bases). Trimming took 2 bases from V and 0 from J, leaving 10 bases between them. CDR3 length equals 15 residues. Germline CDR1 is MNHEY and CDR2 is SVGAGI. The CDR3 sequence: CASSYGDGPNYGYTF. CDR3 bases: TGTGCCAGCAGTTACGGGGACGGACCTAACTATGGCTACACCTTC.

This clonotype was seen a few times. V usage is TRBV27 and J usage is TRBJ2-3; 8 nucleotides line up with TRBD1. The CDR3 spans 16 residues. The trim removed 0 bases at V and 8 bases at J, leaving 10 bases unmatched. Germline loops: CDR1 MNHEY, CDR2 SMNVEV (reference sequence). CDR3 coding DNA: TGTGCCAGCAGTTTATCTGGGACAGGCGGGATTTCTACGCAGTATTTT. Protein sequence: CASSLSGTGGISTQYF.

This clonotype was observed a few times. V is TRBV2 and J is TRBJ1-5; 7 bases line up with TRBD1. There are 15 residues in the CDR3. Germline V gene sequence: CDR1 SNHLY, CDR2 FYNNEI. The V segment lost 3 bases and the J segment 4 bases; nucleotides outside the gene matches: 6. CDR3 nucleotide sequence: TGTGCCAGCAGTGATCGGGACAGCTTGAATCAGCCCCAGCATTTT. This sequence encodes CASSDRDSLNQPQHF.

This clonotype has only one observation. The CDR3 sequence: CASSRGASSYNEQFF. In DNA form, the CDR3 reads TGCGCCAGCAGTCGGGGCGCGAGCTCCTACAATGAGCAGTTCTTC. V and J are TRBV10-2 and TRBJ2-1; D is tentatively TRBD1 or TRBD2 (5 bases each). CDR3 size: 15 residues. Trimming removed 5 bases from V and 0 bases from J, with 11 bases in between. Germline V gene lookup returns CDR1 WSHSY and CDR2 SAAADI.

This clonotype has more than one count but fewer than ten. J is TRBJ1-1 and V is TRBV7-2; D not certain. Germline loops: CDR1 SGHTA, CDR2 FQGNSA. Trimming removed 5 bases at V and 1 base at J, with 11 bases between. The CDR3 spans 14 residues. The CDR3 nucleotides are TGTGCCAGCAGCCCATCGACGGGGAACACTGAAGCTTTCTTT. Its protein product is CASSPSTGNTEAFF.

The rearrangement joins TRBV2 to TRBJ1-4; tentative D call: TRBD1 (5 bases). The length of the CDR3 is 14 residues. Looked up from germline, CDR1 is SNHLY and CDR2 is FYNNEI. Trimming took off 8 bases at V and 3 bases at J, with 13 bases between the two ends. The CDR3 region is CASVKGMANEKLFF. CDR3 sequence (DNA): TGTGCCAGCGTAAAGGGGATGGCTAATGAAAAACTGTTTTTT.

This clonotype was observed a handful of times. The chain combines TRBV2 with TRBJ2-5; 9 bases agree with TRBD1. The CDR3 runs 14 residues. Germline-derived CDR1 and CDR2 are SNHLY and FYNNEI. V lost 6 bases to trimming and J lost 6 bases; unmatched junction nucleotides: 8. For the CDR3, the DNA is TGTGCCAGCAGAGCAGTCGACAGGGGGAAGACCCAGTACTTC. Translation: CASRAVDRGKTQYF.

This clonotype was seen more than once but under ten times. This chain uses TRBV15 with TRBJ1-1, with 7 bases lining up with TRBD1. V shed 3 bases, J shed 3 bases, and the junction held 13 bases outside the gene matches. In germline, CDR1 is LNHNV, CDR2 YYDKDF (reference sequence). The CDR3 is made up of 17 amino acids. Here the CDR3 reads CATSRKDRDESDTEAFF. The CDR3 nucleotides are TGTGCCACCAGCAGGAAAGACAGGGATGAAAGTGACACTGAAGCTTTCTTT.

This clonotype has more than one count but fewer than ten. The rearrangement uses TRBV25-1 and TRBJ2-3; TRBD2 matches at 7 bases. This CDR3 is 15 amino acids long. The V gene's germline CDR1 is MGHDK and CDR2 SYGVNS. The J segment lost 2 bases and the V segment lost 5 bases, leaving 7 bases of the junction unmatched. CDR3 DNA: TGTGCCAGCAGTAGCGGGACTCTACTCACAGATACGCAGTATTTT. It is translated as CASSSGTLLTDTQYF. Complete variable domain (other parts from reference TRBV25-1 and TRBJ2-3): EADIYQTPRYLVIGTGKKITLECSQTMGHDKMYWYQQDPGMELHLIHYSYGVNSTEKGDLSSESTVSRIRTEHFPLTLESARPSHTSQYLCASSSGTLLTDTQYFGPGTRLTVL.

The chain has TRBV4-1 and TRBJ1-1; D is possibly TRBD1 (6 bases). Trimming cost V 2 bases and J 10 bases, with 14 bases left between them. Germline V gene data show CDR1 as MGHRA and CDR2 as YSYEKL. The CDR3 has 13 amino acids. The CDR3 sequence: CASSQPRGGRAFF. Here the CDR3 DNA reads TGCGCCAGCAGCCAACCAAGGGGGGGTAGAGCTTTCTTT.

The V gene is TRBV24-1, the J gene TRBJ2-5; 12 bases are shared with TRBD1. Germline assignment: CDR1 KGHDR and CDR2 SFDVKD. This CDR3 has 16 residues. V shed 3 bases and J 5 bases; nucleotides not matched to a gene: 6. DNA of the CDR3: TGTGCCACCAGTGATCCAGGGACAGGGGGCGCGGAGACCCAGTACTTC. Its protein is CATSDPGTGGAETQYF.

This clonotype was counted a few times. V and J are TRBV20-1 and TRBJ2-5; 8 bases match TRBD2. Germline CDR1 is DFQATT and CDR2 is SNEGSKA (reference sequence). This CDR3 is built from 16 residues. The junction had 16 bases not matched to a gene; V was cut back by 3 bases and J by 7 bases. The DNA of the CDR3 is TGCAGTGCTAGTCTCGACACAGCGGGGGCCGGAGGGACCCAGTACTTC. It yields the protein CSASLDTAGAGGTQYF.

The table lists this clonotype with a few counts. The chain recombines TRBV20-1 with TRBJ1-5; D gene uncertain. Per the germline V gene, CDR1 is DFQATT and CDR2 is SNEGSKA (reference sequence). This CDR3 has 13 residues. V shed 8 bases and J shed 0 bases, with 11 bases lying between them. The CDR3 sequence is CSSVPYSNQPQHF. The CDR3 region has the DNA TGCAGTTCCGTGCCTTATAGCAATCAGCCCCAGCATTTT.